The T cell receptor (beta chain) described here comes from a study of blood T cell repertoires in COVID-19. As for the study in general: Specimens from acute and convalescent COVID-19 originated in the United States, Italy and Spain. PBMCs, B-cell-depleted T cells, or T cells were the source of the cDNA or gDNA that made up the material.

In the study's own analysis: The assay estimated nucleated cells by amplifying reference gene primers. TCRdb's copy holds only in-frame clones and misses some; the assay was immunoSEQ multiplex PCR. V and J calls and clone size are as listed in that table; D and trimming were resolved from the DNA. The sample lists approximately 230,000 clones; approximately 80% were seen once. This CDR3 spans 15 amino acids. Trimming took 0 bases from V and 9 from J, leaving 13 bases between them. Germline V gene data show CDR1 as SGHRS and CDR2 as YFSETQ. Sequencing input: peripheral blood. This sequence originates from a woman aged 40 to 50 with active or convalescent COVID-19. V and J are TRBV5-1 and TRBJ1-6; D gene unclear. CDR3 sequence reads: CASSLGQAESSPLHF. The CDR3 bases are TGCGCCAGCAGCTTGGGGCAGGCCGAATCTTCACCCCTCCACTTT.